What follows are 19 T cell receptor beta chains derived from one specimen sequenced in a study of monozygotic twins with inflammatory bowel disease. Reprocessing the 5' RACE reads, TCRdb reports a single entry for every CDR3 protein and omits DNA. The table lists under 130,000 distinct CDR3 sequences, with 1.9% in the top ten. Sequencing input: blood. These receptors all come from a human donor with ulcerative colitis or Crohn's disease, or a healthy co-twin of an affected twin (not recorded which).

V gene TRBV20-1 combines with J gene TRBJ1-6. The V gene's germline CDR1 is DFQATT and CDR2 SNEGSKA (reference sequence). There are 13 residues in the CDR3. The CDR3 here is CSSYWQGDSPLHF.

The CDR3 sequence is CASRDHRGFEQYF. The gene calls are TRBV19 and TRBJ2-7; TCRdb lists TRBD1, though no DNA is available to test this call. This CDR3 has 13 amino acids. Germline CDR1 and CDR2: LNHDA and SQIVND (reference sequence).

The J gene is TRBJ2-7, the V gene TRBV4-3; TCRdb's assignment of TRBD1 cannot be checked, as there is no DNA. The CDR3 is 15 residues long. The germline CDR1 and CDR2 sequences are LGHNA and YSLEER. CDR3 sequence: CASSQGGGSSYEQYF.

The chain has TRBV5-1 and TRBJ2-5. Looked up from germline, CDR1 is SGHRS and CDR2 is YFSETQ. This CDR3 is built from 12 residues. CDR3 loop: CASSLRQETQYF.

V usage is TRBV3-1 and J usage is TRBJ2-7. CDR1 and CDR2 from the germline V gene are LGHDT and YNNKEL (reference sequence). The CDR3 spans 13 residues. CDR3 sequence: CASRGWESYEQYF.

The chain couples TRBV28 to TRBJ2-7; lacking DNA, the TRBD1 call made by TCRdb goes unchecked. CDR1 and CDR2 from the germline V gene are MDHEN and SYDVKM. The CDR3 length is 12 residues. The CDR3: CASSLGRGHNYF. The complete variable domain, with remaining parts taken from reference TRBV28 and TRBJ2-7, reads DVKVTQSSRYLVKRTGEKVFLECVQDMDHENMFWYRQDPGLGLRLIYFSYDVKMKEKGDIPEGYSVSREKKERFSLILESASTNQTSMYLCASSLGRGHNYFGPGTRLTVT.

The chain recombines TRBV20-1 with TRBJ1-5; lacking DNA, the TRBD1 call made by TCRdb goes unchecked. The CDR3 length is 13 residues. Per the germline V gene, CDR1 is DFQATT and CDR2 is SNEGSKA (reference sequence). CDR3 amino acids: CSSVDRVNQPQHF.

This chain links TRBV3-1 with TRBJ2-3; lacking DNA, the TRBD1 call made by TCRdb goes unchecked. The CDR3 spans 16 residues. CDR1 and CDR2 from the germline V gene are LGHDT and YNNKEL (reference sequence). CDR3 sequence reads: CASSQVSRGWTDTQYF.

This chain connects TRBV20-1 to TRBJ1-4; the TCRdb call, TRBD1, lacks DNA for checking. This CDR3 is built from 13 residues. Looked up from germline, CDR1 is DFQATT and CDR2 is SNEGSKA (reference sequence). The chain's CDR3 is CSAPQGAIEKLFF.

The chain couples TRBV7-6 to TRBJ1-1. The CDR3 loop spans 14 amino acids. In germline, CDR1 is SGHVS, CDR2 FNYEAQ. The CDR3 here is CASSSYLGTTEAFF.

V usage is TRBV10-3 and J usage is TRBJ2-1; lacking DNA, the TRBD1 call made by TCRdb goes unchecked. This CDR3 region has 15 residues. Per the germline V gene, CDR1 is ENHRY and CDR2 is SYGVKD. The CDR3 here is CAISDPGQGTNEQFF.

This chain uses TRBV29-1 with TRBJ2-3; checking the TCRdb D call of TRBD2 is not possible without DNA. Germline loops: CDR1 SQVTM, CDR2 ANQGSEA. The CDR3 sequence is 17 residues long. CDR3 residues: CSVVFLRRGGNTDTQYF.

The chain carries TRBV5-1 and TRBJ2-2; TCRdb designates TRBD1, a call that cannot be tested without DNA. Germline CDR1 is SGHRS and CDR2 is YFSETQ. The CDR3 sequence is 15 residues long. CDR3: CASSFGTTNTGELFF.

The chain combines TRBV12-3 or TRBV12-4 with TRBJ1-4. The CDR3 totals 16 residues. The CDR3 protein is CASSLRWRTNNEKLFF.

The chain's CDR3 is CASSDLGTSGRGTSYNEQFF. The chain couples TRBV2 to TRBJ2-1; TCRdb's D call of TRBD2 is untestable without DNA. There are 20 residues in the CDR3. The germline V gene encodes CDR1 SNHLY and CDR2 FYNNEI.

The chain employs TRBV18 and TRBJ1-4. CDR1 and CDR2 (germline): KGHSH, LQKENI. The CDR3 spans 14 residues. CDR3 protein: CASSPDTNSEKLFF.

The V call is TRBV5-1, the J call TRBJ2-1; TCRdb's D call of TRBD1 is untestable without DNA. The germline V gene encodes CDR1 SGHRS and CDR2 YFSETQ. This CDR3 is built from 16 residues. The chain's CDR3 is CASSPGMGSSYNEQFF.

The CDR3 loop reads CASSQFAENSPLHF. This sequence joins TRBV4-3 and TRBJ1-6. Germline CDR1 LGHNA, CDR2 YSLEER. CDR3 size: 14 residues.

The CDR3 protein is CASSQLGIDEQFF. V and J are TRBV7-8 and TRBJ2-1. The CDR3 has 13 amino acids. Per the germline V gene, CDR1 is SGHVS and CDR2 is FQNEAQ.